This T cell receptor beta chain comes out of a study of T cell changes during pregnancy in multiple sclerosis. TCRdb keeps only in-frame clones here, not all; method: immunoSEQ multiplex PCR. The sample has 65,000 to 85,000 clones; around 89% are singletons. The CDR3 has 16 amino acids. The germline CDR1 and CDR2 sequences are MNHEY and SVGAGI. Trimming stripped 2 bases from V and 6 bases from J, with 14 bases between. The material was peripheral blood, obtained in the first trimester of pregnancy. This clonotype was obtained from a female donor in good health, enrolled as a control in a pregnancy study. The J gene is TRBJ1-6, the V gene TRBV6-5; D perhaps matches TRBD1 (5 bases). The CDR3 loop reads CASSYGGGRGNSPLHF. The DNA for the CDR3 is TGTGCCAGCAGTTACGGGGGAGGGCGCGGTAATTCACCCCTCCACTTT.